The following is a T cell receptor (beta chain) sequence with its context. These data belong to a study of blood T cell repertoires in COVID-19. Across the study: The United States, Italy and Spain were the sources of the acute and convalescent COVID-19 samples. Sample material is recorded as cDNA or gDNA derived from T cells, B-cell-depleted T cells, or PBMCs.

In the authors' workflow: How many nucleated cells were present was estimated from reference gene primer amplification. Here immunoSEQ multiplex PCR was the method, and the copy in TCRdb shows in-frame clones only, minus some. That table supplies the V and J calls and clone size; D and trimming were determined from the DNA. The sample comprises 150,000 to 200,000 clones, about nine tenths of which are singletons, and 1.5% to 2% rests with the top ten. This CDR3 is 16 amino acids long. Trimming removed 4 bases from V and 4 bases from J; junction bases left unmatched: 7. Looked up from germline, CDR1 is MNHNS and CDR2 is SASEGT.

The chain joins TRBV6-1 to TRBJ2-7; TRBD2 agrees at 13 bases. The TCR was taken from a woman between 50 and 59 years old with acute or convalescent COVID-19. The sequencing sample was made of peripheral blood. The CDR3 DNA reads as TGTGCCAGCAGTGGAGGACTAGCGGGGGACCGATACGAGCAGTACTTC. Amino acid sequence: CASSGGLAGDRYEQYF.